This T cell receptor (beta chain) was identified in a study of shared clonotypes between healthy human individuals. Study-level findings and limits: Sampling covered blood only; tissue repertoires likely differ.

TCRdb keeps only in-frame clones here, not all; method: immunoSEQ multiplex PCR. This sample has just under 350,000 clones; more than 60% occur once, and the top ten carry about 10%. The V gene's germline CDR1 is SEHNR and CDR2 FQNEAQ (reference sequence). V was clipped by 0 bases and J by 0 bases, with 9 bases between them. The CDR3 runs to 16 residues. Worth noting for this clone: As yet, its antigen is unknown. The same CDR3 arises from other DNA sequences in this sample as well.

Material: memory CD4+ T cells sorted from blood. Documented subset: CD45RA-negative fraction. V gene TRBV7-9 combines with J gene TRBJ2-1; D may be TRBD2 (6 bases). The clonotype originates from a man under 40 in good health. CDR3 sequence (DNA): TGTGCCAGCAGCTTAGCGCTTAGCGGCTCCTACAATGAGCAGTTCTTC. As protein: CASSLALSGSYNEQFF.